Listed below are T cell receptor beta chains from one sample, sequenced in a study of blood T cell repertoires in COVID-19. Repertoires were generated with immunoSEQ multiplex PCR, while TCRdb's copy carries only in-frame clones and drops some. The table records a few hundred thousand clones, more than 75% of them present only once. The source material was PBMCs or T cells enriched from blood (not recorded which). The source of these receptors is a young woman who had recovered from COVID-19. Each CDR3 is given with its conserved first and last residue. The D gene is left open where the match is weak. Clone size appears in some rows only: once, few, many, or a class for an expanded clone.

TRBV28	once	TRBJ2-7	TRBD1	CASISRDRGNYEQYF	TGTGCCAGCATCTCCCGGGACAGGGGGAACTACGAGCAGTACTTC
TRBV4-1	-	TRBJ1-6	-	CASSQDPRGMGSPLHF	TGCGCCAGCAGCCAAGATCCGCGGGGAATGGGTTCACCCCTCCACTTT
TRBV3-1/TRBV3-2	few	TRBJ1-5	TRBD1	CASSQEGTGINQPQHF	TGTGCCAGCAGCCAAGAGGGGACAGGCATCAATCAGCCCCAGCATTTT
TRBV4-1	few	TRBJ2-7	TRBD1	CASSQAERGLHNEQYF	TGCGCCAGCAGCCAAGCAGAGAGGGGGCTACACAACGAGCAGTACTTC
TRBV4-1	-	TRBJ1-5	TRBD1	CASSRGTGDQHF	TGCGCCAGCAGCCGAGGAACAGGGGATCAGCATTTT
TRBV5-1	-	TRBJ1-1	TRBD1	CASSSQTGGVTEAFF	TGCGCCAGCAGCTCTCAGACAGGGGGAGTAACTGAAGCTTTCTTT
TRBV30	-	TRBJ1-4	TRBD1	CAYLTGGNNEKLFF	TGTGCCTACTTGACAGGGGGAAATAATGAAAAACTGTTTTTT
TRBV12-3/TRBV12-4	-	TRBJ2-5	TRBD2	CASTRGGGETQYF	TGTGCCAGCACCCGGGGGGGCGGGGAGACCCAGTACTTC
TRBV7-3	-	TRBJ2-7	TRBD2	CASSPLAGPYEQYF	TGTGCCAGCAGCCCGCTAGCGGGGCCCTACGAGCAGTACTTC
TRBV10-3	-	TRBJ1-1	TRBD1	CAITTGKGTEAFF	TGTGCCATCACGACAGGGAAGGGCACTGAAGCTTTCTTT
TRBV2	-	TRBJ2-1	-	CASSLKTRGSDEQFF	TGTGCCAGCAGCCTCAAAACTCGGGGTAGTGATGAGCAGTTCTTC
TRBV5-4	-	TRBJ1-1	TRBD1	CASSSSGTGFTEAFF	TGTGCCAGCAGCTCCTCCGGGACAGGGTTCACTGAAGCTTTCTTT
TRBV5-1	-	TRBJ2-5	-	CASSYGQTQYF	TGCGCCAGCAGCTATGGCCAGACCCAGTACTTC
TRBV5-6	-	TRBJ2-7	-	CASSPFGLTYEQYF	TGTGCCAGCAGCCCCTTTGGTCTAACCTACGAGCAGTACTTC
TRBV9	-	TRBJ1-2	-	CASSAGRTATTF	TGTGCCAGCAGCGCCGGACGGACAGCCACCACCTTC
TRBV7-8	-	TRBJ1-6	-	CASSSGTGNSPLHF	TGTGCCAGCAGCTCAGGAACAGGGAATTCACCCCTCCACTTT
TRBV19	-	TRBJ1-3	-	CASRRGADSGNTIYF	TGTGCCTCCAGACGGGGGGCCGACTCTGGAAACACCATATATTTT
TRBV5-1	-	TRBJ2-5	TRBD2	CASSRRLAELQETQYF	TGCGCCAGCAGCCGCAGACTAGCGGAACTCCAAGAGACCCAGTACTTC
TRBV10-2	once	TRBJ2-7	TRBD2	CASSEFPGLAGGKSSYEQYF	TGCGCCAGCAGTGAGTTCCCGGGACTAGCGGGGGGGAAGAGCTCCTACGAGCAGTACTTC
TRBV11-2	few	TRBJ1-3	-	CASSPFRVVDTIYF	TGTGCCAGCAGCCCCTTCCGGGTCGTGGACACCATATATTTT
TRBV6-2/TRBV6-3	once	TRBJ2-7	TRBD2	CASTPLELAGGPVWEQYF	TGTGCCAGCACCCCTCTGGAACTAGCGGGGGGGCCTGTCTGGGAGCAGTACTTC
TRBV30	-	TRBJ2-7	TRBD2	CAWSVMGGAVTGGEQYF	TGTGCCTGGAGTGTCATGGGAGGGGCCGTAACGGGAGGCGAGCAGTACTTC
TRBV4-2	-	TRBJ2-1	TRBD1	CASSQTPGQGANEQFF	TGTGCCAGCAGCCAAACTCCGGGACAGGGGGCCAATGAGCAGTTCTTC
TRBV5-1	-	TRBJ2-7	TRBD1	CASSLGTGGIRTYYEQYF	TGCGCCAGCAGCTTGGGGACAGGGGGTATTAGGACCTACTACGAGCAGTACTTC
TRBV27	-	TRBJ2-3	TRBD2	CASSSLAGEATDTQYF	TGTGCCAGCAGTTCCCTAGCGGGGGAGGCGACAGATACGCAGTATTTT
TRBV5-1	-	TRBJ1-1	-	CASSLGQFSMNTEAFF	TGCGCCAGCAGCTTGGGACAGTTCTCGATGAACACTGAAGCTTTCTTT
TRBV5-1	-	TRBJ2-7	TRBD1	CASSLDTGAYEQYF	TGCGCCAGCAGCTTGGATACAGGGGCGTACGAGCAGTACTTC
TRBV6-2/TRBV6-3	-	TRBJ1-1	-	CASSYPTRVNTEAFF	TGTGCCAGCAGTTACCCCACCCGGGTGAACACTGAAGCTTTCTTT
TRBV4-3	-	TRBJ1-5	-	CASSQDSEQPQHF	TGCGCCAGCAGCCAAGATAGCGAGCAGCCCCAGCATTTT
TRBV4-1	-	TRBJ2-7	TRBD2	CASSQGGGVNYEQYF	TGCGCCAGCAGCCAAGGGGGGGGAGTGAACTACGAGCAGTACTTC
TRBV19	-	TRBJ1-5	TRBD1	CASSLLGQGGQPQHF	TGTGCCAGTAGTTTACTCGGACAGGGAGGTCAGCCCCAGCATTTT